The clone carrying this T cell receptor (beta chain) came up a few times. Original methodology: Amplification of reference gene primers was used by the study to estimate nucleated cell counts. Some clones are missing from TCRdb's copy, which holds only in-frame ones; the method was immunoSEQ multiplex PCR. That table gives V, J and clone size, and the DNA gave D and trimming. This sample has 100,000 or so clones, with roughly 85% found just once. This record belongs to a study of blood T cell repertoires in COVID-19. Whole-study context: Italy, Spain and the United States were the sources of the convalescent and acute COVID-19 samples. Sources were T cells, B-cell-depleted T cells, or PBMCs; the material itself was cDNA or gDNA.

Input material: peripheral blood. This TCR was recovered from an elderly woman with acute or convalescent COVID-19.

As DNA, the CDR3 is TGTGCCAGCAGTCGGGAATTCACAGATACGCAGTATTTT. Encoded protein: CASSREFTDTQYF. The chain is built from TRBV2 and TRBJ2-3, with TRBD2 as a possible D gene (5 bases). Germline lookup yields CDR1 SNHLY and CDR2 FYNNEI. The CDR3 sequence is 13 residues long. Trimming removed 5 bases from V and 2 bases from J, with 8 bases in between.